These 11 T cell receptor beta chains share one sample of origin, sequenced in a study of T cells in localized non-small cell lung cancer. Generated by immunoSEQ multiplex PCR, the TCRdb table keeps only in-frame clones and is missing some. Here the sample spans around 34,000 clones, 93% being singletons. The sequences come from peripheral blood, collected before any cancer treatment. These receptors were obtained from a female donor of 60 years or more with stage I lung adenocarcinoma.

This sequence joins TRBV7-9 and TRBJ1-4; 7 positions match TRBD1. This CDR3 is built from 16 residues. Germline loops: CDR1 SEHNR, CDR2 FQNEAQ (reference sequence). J was trimmed by 7 bases and V by 4 bases; bases with no gene match: 12. The CDR3 bases are TGTGCCAGCAGCTCCGACAGGGAGGTATTCGTTGAAAAACTGTTTTTT. Protein: CASSSDREVFVEKLFF.

The rearrangement links TRBV19 to TRBJ1-3, with D unclear. The CDR3 is made up of 14 amino acids. V lost 3 bases and J lost 1, with 7 bases in between. Germline V gives CDR1 LNHDA, CDR2 SQIVND (reference sequence). This CDR3 is CASSMWGSGNTIYF. CDR3 sequence (DNA): TGTGCCAGTAGTATGTGGGGATCTGGAAACACCATATATTTT.

This rearrangement joins TRBV28 to TRBJ1-5, with D unclear. The CDR3 length is 15 residues. The V gene lost 6 bases and the J gene lost 8 bases, with 20 bases spanning the gap. Germline lookup yields CDR1 MDHEN and CDR2 SYDVKM. The chain's CDR3 is CASRGEDTDLEPQHF. The CDR3 coding sequence is TGTGCCAGCAGGGGTGAAGACACCGACCTAGAGCCCCAGCATTTT.

This rearrangement joins TRBV5-1 to TRBJ1-1, with D perhaps matching TRBD1 (5 bases). The CDR3 has 14 amino acids. Germline V gives CDR1 SGHRS, CDR2 YFSETQ. V gave up 2 bases and J gave up 1 base, with 9 bases separating them. CDR3 sequence (DNA): TGCGCCAGCAGCTTTATCACAGGGAACACTGAAGCTTTCTTT. Translating gives CASSFITGNTEAFF.

The gene calls are TRBV28 and TRBJ1-1; D uncertain. Germline lookup yields CDR1 MDHEN and CDR2 SYDVKM. The V end lost 6 bases, the J end lost 4 bases, and 18 bases lay between the germline ends. The CDR3 has 15 amino acids. Here the CDR3 reads CASRLDRLAITEAFF. CDR3 bases: TGTGCCAGCAGATTGGACCGGCTAGCAATCACTGAAGCTTTCTTT.

The chain couples TRBV2 to TRBJ1-2; D is perhaps TRBD1 (5 bases). V lost 2 bases and J 4 bases, leaving 17 bases between the germline ends. The CDR3 spans 16 residues. CDR1 is SNHLY, CDR2 FYNNEI, per germline. CDR3 coding DNA: TGTGCCAGCAGTGAACTACAGGCAGGGCAGGCCTATGGCTACACCTTC. It yields the protein CASSELQAGQAYGYTF.

The CDR3 loop reads CASSAGTGYGYTF. Written as DNA, the CDR3 is TGTGCCAGTAGTGCGGGGACAGGCTATGGCTACACCTTC. V usage is TRBV19 and J usage is TRBJ1-2, with TRBD1 matching 8 bases. This CDR3 has 13 amino acids. The J segment lost 4 bases and the V segment lost 5 bases, leaving 3 bases of the junction unmatched. The germline gives CDR1 LNHDA, CDR2 SQIVND (reference sequence).

This clone was seen only once. This chain links TRBV27 with TRBJ2-3, with a weak D call TRBD2 (7 bases). The CDR3 is 15 amino acids. The germline V gene has CDR1 MNHEY and CDR2 SMNVEV (reference sequence). The V end was cut by 5 bases, the J end by 6 bases, with 18 bases between. CDR3 residues: CASSSRRGPSDTQYF. For the CDR3, the DNA is TGTGCCAGCAGTAGTAGGCGGGGGCCCTCCGATACGCAGTATTTT.

The V gene is TRBV5-6, the J gene TRBJ1-2; unclear D gene. This CDR3 has 12 amino acids. Germline CDR1 SGHDT, CDR2 YYEEEE. Trimming left V 2 bases short and J 4 bases short, with 6 bases between. In nucleotides, the CDR3 is TGTGCCAGCAGCTTTCAAGGCTATGGCTACACCTTC. It codes for CASSFQGYGYTF.

V is TRBV11-3 and J is TRBJ2-2, with D perhaps TRBD1 or TRBD2 (5 bases each). The germline V and J ends were trimmed by 5 bases and 0 bases, with 10 bases remaining between them. CDR1 and CDR2 (germline): SGHNT, YENEEA. The CDR3 length is 15 residues. The CDR3 region has the DNA TGTGCCAGCAGCCCCGGGACCTCGAACACCGGGGAGCTGTTTTTT. Its protein is CASSPGTSNTGELFF. The whole variable domain, filled in from reference TRBV11-3 and TRBJ2-2, reads EAGVVQSPRYKIIEKKQPVAFWCNPISGHNTLYWYLQNLGQGPELLIRYENEEAVDDSQLPKDRFSAERLKGVDSTLKIQPAELGDSAVYLCASSPGTSNTGELFFGEGSRLTVL.

The chain uses TRBV10-1 and TRBJ2-5; D unclear. The J call may be mistaken, given a closer DNA end match to TRBJ2-7. CDR1 and CDR2 (germline): WNHNN, SYGVQD (reference sequence). The CDR3 covers 13 residues. The DNA of the CDR3 is TGCGCCAGCAGTTTGTCCAATTCCTACGAGCAGTACTTC. Translated: CASSLSNSYEQYF.